A single sample gave rise to the 7 T cell receptor beta chains below, sequenced in a study of regulatory T cells in long-lasting Graves disease. The time point: newly diagnosed GD, antithyroid drugs for less than 3 months. Following extraction of RNA from PBMCs, that RNA was used to make the TCR library. Investigators prepared the TCR beta libraries by applying iRepertoire HTBI primers and Arm-PCR of CDR3 regions. One entry per CDR3 protein results from TCRdb running MiXCR on the multiplex PCR reads. This repertoire shows about 560,000 distinct CDR3 sequences, about 16% found once; its top ten account for about 12%. These data also featured in a second study, about T cells in Graves' hyperthyroidism and ophthalmopathy.

Sequencing was performed on peripheral blood mononuclear cells (PBMCs), taken at new diagnosis, from a patient treated with antithyroid drugs. The receptors were sampled from a man younger than 35 with Graves disease.

J is TRBJ1-6 and V is TRBV25-1; D is ambiguous. Looked up from germline, CDR1 is MGHDK and CDR2 is SYGVNS. Trimming shortened V by 7 bases and J by 8 bases, and 15 bases separated the two germline ends. The CDR3 spans 14 residues. CDR3 in amino acids: CASNLDRGDSPLHF. The CDR3 nucleotides read TGTGCCAGCAACCTGGACCGAGGCGATTCACCCCTCCACTTT.

In the case of this clonotype: It may be a read error: a sequence one base away is much more abundant. This chain uses TRBV2 with TRBJ2-3; the D gene is possibly TRBD2 (6 bases). CDR1 and CDR2 from the germline V gene are SNHLY and FYNNEI. There are 14 residues in the CDR3. V lost 5 bases and J lost 6, with 15 bases in between. The CDR3 nucleotides read TGTGCCAGCAGTCAACTAGCCGGGTCGGATACGCAGTATTTT. This sequence encodes CASSQLAGSDTQYF.

This clonotype was seen ten or more times. The V and J genes are TRBV20-1 and TRBJ2-7; D unresolved. CDR1 is DFQATT and CDR2 is SNEGSKA in the germline V gene (reference sequence). This CDR3 spans 14 amino acids. Trimming stripped 1 base from V and 6 bases from J, with 16 bases between. The CDR3 DNA reads as TGCAGTGCTAGAGGGGGTTGGGGTGTAGGCGAGCAGTACTTC. Translation gives CSARGGWGVGEQYF.

The V and J genes are TRBV15 and TRBJ2-7; TRBD1 is a possible D gene (6 bases). The CDR3 contains 13 residues. The germline gives CDR1 LNHNV, CDR2 YYDKDF (reference sequence). Trimming left V 5 bases short and J 5 bases short, with 13 bases between. CDR3 coding DNA: TGTGCCACCAGCGAGGGGGATCCGCACGAGCAGTACTTC. Translating gives CATSEGDPHEQYF.

This clonotype was seen ten or more times. This CDR3 is CSAPPPAGAPYNEQFF. DNA for the CDR3: TGCAGTGCTCCCCCGCCTGCGGGAGCCCCCTACAATGAGCAGTTCTTC. The chain links TRBV20-1 to TRBJ2-1; 7 bases are a match to TRBD2. Germline assignment: CDR1 DFQATT and CDR2 SNEGSKA (reference sequence). This CDR3 region has 16 residues. V gave up 5 bases and J gave up 2 bases; unmatched junction bases: 12.

CDR3 in amino acids: CATSGWDPGNEQFF. The DNA of the CDR3 is TGTGCCACCAGTGGGTGGGACCCAGGGAATGAGCAGTTCTTC. This chain links TRBV24-1 with TRBJ2-1; D tentatively reads TRBD1 or TRBD2 (5 bases each). Trimming pared 5 bases from V and 7 bases from J, leaving 14 bases between. CDR3 length: 14 amino acids. CDR1 and CDR2 (germline): KGHDR, SFDVKD.

The rearrangement links TRBV7-2 to TRBJ2-7, with TRBD1 matching over 12 bases. This CDR3 has 15 amino acids. V gave up 4 bases and J gave up 2 bases; unmatched junction bases: 3. Germline lookup yields CDR1 SGHTA and CDR2 FQGNSA. The CDR3 reads CASSWRDRGPYEQYF. The CDR3 DNA sequence: TGTGCCAGCAGCTGGCGGGACAGGGGGCCCTACGAGCAGTACTTC. Together with reference TRBV7-2 and TRBJ2-7, the CDR3 gives the full variable domain: GAGVSQSPSNKVTEKGKDVELRCDPISGHTALYWYRQSLGQGLEFLIYFQGNSAPDKSGLPSDRFSAERTGGSVSTLTIQRTQQEDSAVYLCASSWRDRGPYEQYFGPGTRLTVT.